This T cell receptor beta chain was recorded in a study of control samples from healthy donors and cancer patients. Between the trimmed V and J ends, which lost 6 bases and 4 bases, there was a span of 13 bases. Germline-derived CDR1 and CDR2 are SQVTM and ANQGSEA. CDR3 length: 13 residues. Assay: immunoSEQ multiplex PCR; the TCRdb copy retains only in-frame clones and omits some. In the table there are a few hundred thousand clones, 75% to 95% of which are singletons. The source is a man between 40 and 49 years old with head and neck cancer. Sequencing used PBMCs. V is TRBV29-1 and J is TRBJ2-1, with D possibly matching TRBD2 (5 bases). CDR3 region: CSVGPSRYNEQFF. The CDR3 region has the DNA TGCAGCGTCGGGCCTAGCCGGTACAATGAGCAGTTCTTC.